The sequence of this T cell receptor beta chain was determined in a study of response to subunit inactivated influenza vaccine. Remarks on this clonotype: The antigen remains unidentified.

Study observations and caveats: Few additional T cells are recruited per seasonal influenza vaccination, authors suggested.

One entry per CDR3 protein results from TCRdb running MiXCR on the RT-PCR reads. The sample lists about 800,000 distinct CDR3 sequences, over 20% occurring once. The CDR3 loop spans 18 amino acids. After removal of 3 bases from V and 7 bases from J, the junction contained 19 bases not matched to a gene. In germline, CDR1 is MGHRA, CDR2 YSYEKL. This sequence was found in a man in his fifties or sixties who received an inactivated influenza vaccine. The starting material was PBMCs from blood, obtained roughly 5 days after vaccination. The rearrangement uses TRBV4-1 and TRBJ2-5; 8 nucleotides align to TRBD2. CDR3 nucleotide sequence: TGCGCCAGCAGCCAGATGGGGTGGCAGGGACTAGTCGGTGGGACCCAGTACTTC. Translated: CASSQMGWQGLVGGTQYF.